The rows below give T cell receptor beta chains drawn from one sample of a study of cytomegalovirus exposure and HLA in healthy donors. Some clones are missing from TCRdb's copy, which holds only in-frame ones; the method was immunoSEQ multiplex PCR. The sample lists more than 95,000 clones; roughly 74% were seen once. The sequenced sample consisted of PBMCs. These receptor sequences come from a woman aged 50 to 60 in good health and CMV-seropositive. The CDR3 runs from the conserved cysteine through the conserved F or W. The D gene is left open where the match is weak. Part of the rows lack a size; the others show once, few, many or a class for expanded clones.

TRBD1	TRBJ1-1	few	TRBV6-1	CASARDRGLNTEAFF	TGTGCCAGCGCCAGGGACAGGGGGCTGAACACTGAAGCTTTCTTT
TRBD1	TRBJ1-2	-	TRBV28	CASRSPGQGVLNGYTF	TGTGCCAGCAGATCCCCGGGACAGGGGGTGTTGAATGGCTACACCTTC
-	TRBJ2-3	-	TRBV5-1	CASSFPGEDTQYF	TGCGCCAGCAGCTTTCCCGGGGAGGATACGCAGTATTTT
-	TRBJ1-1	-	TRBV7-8	CASTQNVNTEAFF	TGTGCCAGCACCCAGAATGTTAACACTGAAGCTTTCTTT
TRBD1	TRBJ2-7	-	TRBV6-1	CASGTGPYEQYF	TGTGCCTCAGGGACAGGTCCCTACGAGCAGTACTTC
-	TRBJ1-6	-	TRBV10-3	CALSRDIFPDSPLHF	TGTGCCCTATCGCGAGACATATTCCCCGATTCACCCCTCCACTTT
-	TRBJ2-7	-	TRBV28	CASSLPTPYEQYF	TGTGCCAGCAGTTTACCCACTCCATACGAGCAGTACTTC
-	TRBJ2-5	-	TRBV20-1	CSAARKETQYF	TGCAGTGCGGCCAGGAAAGAGACCCAGTACTTC
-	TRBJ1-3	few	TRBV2	CASTPAGSGNTIYF	TGTGCCAGCACCCCAGCAGGCTCTGGAAACACCATATATTTT
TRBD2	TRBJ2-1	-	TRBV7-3	CASSATGTRREQFF	TGTGCCAGCAGCGCTACCGGGACTAGACGCGAGCAGTTCTTC
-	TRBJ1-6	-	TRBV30	CAFRRDWDSPLHF	TGTGCCTTCCGCAGGGATTGGGATTCACCCCTCCACTTT
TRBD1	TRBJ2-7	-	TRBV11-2	CASSTSPGQGLVEQYF	TGTGCCAGCAGCACTTCGCCGGGACAGGGGCTAGTGGAGCAGTACTTC
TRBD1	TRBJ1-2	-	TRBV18	CASSPMGQADYGYTF	TGTGCCAGCTCACCAATGGGACAGGCAGACTATGGCTACACCTTC
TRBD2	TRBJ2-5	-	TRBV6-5	CASLAGVSGETQYF	TGTGCCAGTCTAGCGGGGGTCTCCGGGGAGACCCAGTACTTC
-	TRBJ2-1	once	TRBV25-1	CASTGNGRDNEQFF	TGTGCCAGCACCGGAAACGGGCGGGACAATGAGCAGTTCTTC
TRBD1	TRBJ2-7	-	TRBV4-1	CASSRDRDRGYEQYF	TGCGCCAGCAGCCGCGACCGGGACAGGGGCTACGAGCAGTACTTC
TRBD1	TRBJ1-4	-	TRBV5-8	CASSPQGAYEKLFF	TGTGCCAGCAGCCCACAGGGGGCATATGAAAAACTGTTTTTT
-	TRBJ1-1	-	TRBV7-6	CASRGVMNTEAFF	TGTGCCAGCAGGGGAGTAATGAACACTGAAGCTTTCTTT
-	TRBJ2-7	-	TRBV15	CATKLGHSSYEQYF	TGTGCCACCAAGTTGGGACATAGCTCCTACGAGCAGTACTTC
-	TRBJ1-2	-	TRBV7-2	CASSSGQAATYGYTF	TGTGCCAGCAGCTCAGGGCAGGCCGCAACCTATGGCTACACCTTC
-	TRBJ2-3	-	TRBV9	CASSFGGTDTQYF	TGTGCCAGCAGCTTCGGGGGAACAGATACGCAGTATTTT
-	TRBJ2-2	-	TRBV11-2	CASSLVTNTGELFF	TGTGCCAGCAGCTTAGTCACGAACACCGGGGAGCTGTTTTTT
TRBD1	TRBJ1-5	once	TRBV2	CASSRDRVLSQPQHF	TGTGCCAGCAGCAGGGACAGGGTACTAAGCCAGCCCCAGCATTTT
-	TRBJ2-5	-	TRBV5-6	CASSPDGGLETQYF	TGTGCCAGCAGCCCCGACGGGGGGCTGGAGACCCAGTACTTC
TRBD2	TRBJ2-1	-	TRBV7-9	CSSRALAGDEQFF	TGTTCCAGCAGGGCCCTAGCGGGGGACGAGCAGTTCTTC
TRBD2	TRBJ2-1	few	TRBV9	CASSVVGTRGWEQFF	TGTGCCAGCAGCGTAGTCGGGACTAGGGGGTGGGAGCAGTTCTTC
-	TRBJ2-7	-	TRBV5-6	CASSLGELAYEQYF	TGTGCCAGCAGCTTGGGAGAGCTGGCCTACGAGCAGTACTTC